This record covers a single T cell receptor (beta chain). Looked up from germline, CDR1 is KGHSH and CDR2 is LQKENI. V was clipped by 3 bases and J by 14 bases; unmatched bases: 14. The CDR3 contains 14 residues. These data come from a study of T cell responses to AZD1222 COVID-19 vaccine. Clones were sequenced by immunoSEQ multiplex PCR, and TCRdb holds only the in-frame ones, with some missing. Of roughly 100,000 clones listed, 90% are singletons. The rearrangement links TRBV18 to TRBJ1-1, with 8 bases lining up with TRBD1. The specimen comprised peripheral blood, sampled on day 0 of AZD1222 vaccination. This receptor was taken from an adult in good health. CDR3 DNA: TGTGCCAGCTCACCCGACAGGGGCCGAGACCCTAGGTTCTTT. Residues: CASSPDRGRDPRFF.